This T cell receptor (beta chain) was observed in a study of cytomegalovirus exposure and HLA in healthy donors. This CDR3 is built from 19 residues. V shed 4 bases and J shed 4 bases, with 23 bases lying between them. Germline V lookup: CDR1 SEHNR, CDR2 FQNEAQ (reference sequence). PCR amplification relied on 60 Vbeta primers (plus 13 Jbeta primers). Profiled with immunoSEQ multiplex PCR; TCRdb holds only in-frame clones, not every one. Here the sample spans roughly 160,000 clones, roughly 85% being singletons. Material: PBMCs. The V and J genes are TRBV7-9 and TRBJ1-6; D may be TRBD1 (6 bases). This TCR derives from a boy aged 2 to 10 in good health and CMV-seronegative. The CDR3 nucleotides read TGTGCCAGCAGCTCAGGGGAGGGGCCAGCGCGGTATTATAATTCACCCCTCCACTTT. Translation gives CASSSGEGPARYYNSPLHF.